The T cell receptor beta chain under discussion was sequenced for a study of T-cell reconstitution after alpha-beta-depleted transplantation in children. Points from the study as a whole: Alpha-beta T cells about two months after transplant reportedly derived from several hundred expanded graft clones. From newly produced T cells came most of the T-cell counts and diversity one year after transplant. Some patients owed their high day-60 TCRbeta diversity to surviving recipient T cells and thymic progenitors.

This clonotype was seen a handful of times. Its antigen is currently unknown. A TCRbeta library incorporating unique molecular identifiers was prepared. TCRdb re-called the PCR reads through MiXCR, storing one row per CDR3 protein. This sample carries 500,000 to 650,000 distinct CDR3 sequences, under 15% of them seen once, and the ten largest clones take approximately 2.1%. V lost 1 base and J 7 bases, leaving 14 bases between the germline ends. Germline V gene data show CDR1 as SGHTA and CDR2 as FQGNSA. The CDR3 sequence is 15 residues long. The sequenced sample was PBMCs, mostly from graft donor cells, obtained 360 days after TCRalphabeta/CD19-depleted stem cell transplant. The rearrangement links TRBV7-2 to TRBJ1-5, with a possible D match to TRBD1 (5 bases). The receptor's source is a male patient between 10 and 17 years old who had a stem cell transplant for acute myeloid leukemia, so the T cells may come from the graft donor. The CDR3 coding sequence is TGTGCCAGCAGCTTAGTTCTGGGGCTAGGACAGCCCCAGCATTTT. Translating gives CASSLVLGLGQPQHF.